The 31 T cell receptor beta chains below were found in one sample sequenced in a study of blood T cell repertoires in COVID-19. The assay was immunoSEQ multiplex PCR, and TCRdb's table has in-frame clones only and misses some. Of approximately 200,000 clones in the sample, roughly four fifths were seen once. Sequenced material: PBMCs or T cells enriched from blood (not recorded which). The receptors here all came from a middle-aged man who had recovered from COVID-19.

The rearrangement joins TRBV7-8 to TRBJ2-7; 7 bases agree with TRBD2. The CDR3 consists of 13 residues. Germline V gene sequence: CDR1 SGHVS, CDR2 FQNEAQ. V trimming: 5 bases; J trimming: 3 bases; junction bases outside the gene matches: 4. The CDR3 DNA reads as TGTGCCAGCAGCCTGACTAGCAACTACGAGCAGTACTTC. The encoded protein is CASSLTSNYEQYF.

This chain joins TRBV7-9 and TRBJ2-5, with 8 bases identical to TRBD2. The CDR3 covers 16 residues. Per germline, CDR1 SEHNR and CDR2 FQNEAQ (reference sequence). Germline trimming cut 5 bases from V and 4 bases from J; bases unmatched to any gene: 12. The CDR3, as DNA: TGTGCCAGCAGCCCAGACGGACTAGCTTGGGGAGAGACCCAGTACTTC. This sequence encodes CASSPDGLAWGETQYF.

The rearrangement uses TRBV4-1 and TRBJ2-7, with 8 bases identical to TRBD2. CDR1 is MGHRA, CDR2 YSYEKL, per germline. This CDR3 has 14 residues. The trim removed 7 bases at V and 3 bases at J, leaving 8 bases unmatched. The CDR3 sequence: CASKTGTRNYEQYF. In DNA, the CDR3 is TGCGCCAGCAAGACCGGGACTAGGAACTACGAGCAGTACTTC.

This chain links TRBV12-3 or TRBV12-4 with TRBJ1-5; D uncertain. The CDR3 extends over 13 amino acids. Between the trimmed V and J ends, which lost 3 bases and 11 bases, there was a span of 14 bases. The CDR3 loop is CASSLGGSSAQHF. CDR3 nucleotides: TGTGCCAGCAGTTTGGGAGGATCCTCGGCCCAGCATTTT.

The chain links TRBV7-9 to TRBJ2-3; the match to TRBD2 covers 7 bases. Germline lookup yields CDR1 SEHNR and CDR2 FQNEAQ (reference sequence). V lost 3 bases, J lost 2 bases, and 2 bases stayed unmatched. The CDR3 has 14 amino acids. CDR3 loop: CASSFGTTTDTQYF. The DNA of the CDR3 is TGTGCCAGCAGCTTCGGGACTACCACAGATACGCAGTATTTT.

This chain joins TRBV10-1 and TRBJ2-3, with a weak D call TRBD2 (5 bases). Looked up from germline, CDR1 is WNHNN and CDR2 is SYGVQD (reference sequence). Trimming cost V 6 bases and J 2 bases, with 12 bases left between them. The CDR3 has 14 residues. This chain's CDR3 is CASSRGSSTDTQYF. Here the CDR3 DNA reads TGCGCCAGCAGCCGGGGATCCTCCACAGATACGCAGTATTTT.

The rearrangement joins TRBV10-2 to TRBJ1-6; 8 bases agree with TRBD1. The V segment lost 6 bases and the J segment 5 bases; nucleotides outside the gene matches: 3. This CDR3 has 14 amino acids. The germline gives CDR1 WSHSY, CDR2 SAAADI. The CDR3 here is CASSSTGDNSPLHF. The CDR3 coding sequence is TGCGCCAGCAGCTCGACAGGGGATAATTCACCCCTCCACTTT.

The chain joins TRBV29-1 to TRBJ2-1, with TRBD2 matching 9 bases. The CDR3 sequence is 14 residues long. V trimming: 7 bases; J trimming: 9 bases; junction bases outside the gene matches: 13. Germline CDR1 and CDR2: SQVTM and ANQGSEA. CDR3 residues: CSGTRGSGRSEQFF. The CDR3 coding sequence is TGCAGCGGGACTCGCGGTAGCGGGAGATCTGAGCAGTTCTTC.

The rearrangement joins TRBV9 to TRBJ1-1; TRBD1 might be the D (5 bases). Trimming removed 5 bases at V and 4 bases at J, with 12 bases between. This CDR3 spans 13 amino acids. The germline V gene encodes CDR1 SGDLS and CDR2 YYNGEE. The CDR3 protein is CASSQGGGTEAFF. CDR3 coding DNA: TGTGCCAGCAGTCAGGGTGGCGGCACTGAAGCTTTCTTT.

This clone was seen a handful of times. The chain is built from TRBV30 and TRBJ1-5; TRBD1 agrees at 8 bases. CDR1 and CDR2 (germline): GTSNPN, SVGIG (reference sequence). CDR3 length: 15 residues. After removal of 2 bases from V and 4 bases from J, the junction contained 7 bases not matched to a gene. CDR3 bases: TGTGCCTGGAGTCAGGGGGCGCGAGGGAATCAGCCCCAGCATTTT. Encoded protein: CAWSQGARGNQPQHF.

This clone was detected once. The chain combines TRBV2 with TRBJ2-7; unclear D gene. The CDR3 is 12 residues long. The V gene's germline CDR1 is SNHLY and CDR2 FYNNEI. The V end was cut by 8 bases, the J end by 0 bases, with 8 bases between. The CDR3 is CASQGGSYEQYF. As DNA, the CDR3 is TGTGCCAGCCAAGGCGGCTCCTACGAGCAGTACTTC.

In its sample, this clone was seen a few times. This chain connects TRBV28 to TRBJ1-2; 10 bases are a match to TRBD1. The CDR3 contains 14 residues. Germline lookup yields CDR1 MDHEN and CDR2 SYDVKM. V was pared by 6 bases and J by 5 bases, with 6 bases of the junction left unmatched. The CDR3 loop reads CASRMTGGAYGYTF. For the CDR3, the DNA is TGTGCCAGCAGGATGACAGGGGGCGCGTATGGCTACACCTTC.

The rearrangement uses TRBV30 and TRBJ2-7; weak D call: TRBD1 (6 bases). The CDR3 is 14 residues long. V was pared by 4 bases and J by 2 bases, with 15 bases between. Germline values: CDR1 GTSNPN, CDR2 SVGIG (reference sequence). The DNA of the CDR3 is TGTGCCTGGAAGAAAAAGACAGGAACCTACGAGCAGTACTTC. Translation gives CAWKKKTGTYEQYF.

CDR3 protein: CASSPADRTPEAFF. CDR3 sequence (DNA): TGTGCCAGCAGCCCTGCGGACAGGACCCCTGAAGCTTTCTTT. This rearrangement joins TRBV7-9 to TRBJ1-1; 7 bases are a match to TRBD1. The CDR3 is 14 amino acids. V was clipped by 5 bases and J by 6 bases; unmatched bases: 9. CDR1 SEHNR and CDR2 FQNEAQ come from the germline V gene (reference sequence).

This clone was picked up a small number of times. The chain combines TRBV3-1 (or the pseudogene TRBV3-2) with TRBJ2-5, with TRBD2 as a possible D gene (5 bases). Germline CDR1 is LGHDT and CDR2 is YNNKEL (reference sequence). The CDR3 length is 16 residues. Deletions cut 7 bases from V and 7 bases from J, with 25 bases between. CDR3 sequence reads: CASNNERSAGIRTQYF. DNA of the CDR3: TGTGCCAGCAATAATGAGCGGAGTGCCGGTATCAGGACCCAGTACTTC.

As to this clone: Within the sample, other DNA sequences also encode this same CDR3. The V call is TRBV29-1, the J call TRBJ2-1; D perhaps matches TRBD2 (5 bases). The CDR3 has 14 amino acids. CDR1 is SQVTM and CDR2 is ANQGSEA in the germline V gene. The V end lost 6 bases, the J end lost 0 bases, and 12 bases lay between the germline ends. The CDR3 DNA sequence: TGCAGCGTGAGGACTCCGAGCTCCTACAATGAGCAGTTCTTC. Amino acid sequence: CSVRTPSSYNEQFF.

The rearrangement uses TRBV10-3 and TRBJ2-1, with 10 bases fitting TRBD2. Germline assignment: CDR1 ENHRY and CDR2 SYGVKD. After removal of 6 bases from V and 2 bases from J, the junction contained 4 bases not matched to a gene. The CDR3 runs to 15 residues. The CDR3 here is CAIRASGSPYNEQFF. CDR3 DNA sequence: TGTGCCATCAGAGCTAGCGGGAGTCCCTACAATGAGCAGTTCTTC.

This chain connects TRBV7-2 to TRBJ1-2; TRBD1 aligns across 9 bases. The germline CDR1 and CDR2 sequences are SGHTA and FQGNSA. Trimming removed 3 bases from V and 4 bases from J; junction bases left unmatched: 18. CDR3 size: 19 residues. The CDR3 reads CASSLTPLGTGSFSYGYTF. DNA for the CDR3: TGTGCCAGCAGCTTGACACCTCTCGGGACAGGGTCGTTTAGCTATGGCTACACCTTC.

V usage is TRBV24-1 and J usage is TRBJ1-2, with D possibly being TRBD1 (5 bases). This CDR3 region has 14 residues. Per germline, CDR1 KGHDR and CDR2 SFDVKD. V was trimmed by 7 bases and J by 2 bases, leaving 13 bases between them. The DNA for the CDR3 is TGTGCCACCAGCCCGGCAGGGCCCAACTATGGCTACACCTTC. Translation gives CATSPAGPNYGYTF.

This clone occurred once. V and J are TRBV5-1 and TRBJ1-6, with 12 bases aligning to TRBD1. The CDR3 is 18 amino acids. Per germline, CDR1 SGHRS and CDR2 YFSETQ. V trimming: 4 bases; J trimming: 5 bases; junction bases outside the gene matches: 10. As DNA, the CDR3 is TGCGCCAGCAGCCCGGAGGGGACAGGGGGCGCGAATAATTCACCCCTCCACTTT. This codes for CASSPEGTGGANNSPLHF.

The rearrangement links TRBV11-2 to TRBJ1-2; weak D call: TRBD1 (6 bases). The CDR3 covers 15 residues. CDR1 is SGHAT and CDR2 is FQNNGV in the germline V gene. V lost 0 bases to trimming and J lost 4 bases, with 12 bases between them. Here the CDR3 DNA reads TGTGCCAGCAGCTTAGATCCAGGGGCAGCCTATGGCTACACCTTC. It yields the protein CASSLDPGAAYGYTF.

This rearrangement joins TRBV9 to TRBJ2-7; possible D gene TRBD1, 5 bases. The CDR3 contains 13 residues. Germline CDR1 is SGDLS and CDR2 is YYNGEE. V lost 3 bases to trimming and J lost 6 bases, with 13 bases between them. CDR3 nucleotide sequence: TGTGCCAGCAGCGCCTACCAGGGTGGCGAGCAGTACTTC. As protein: CASSAYQGGEQYF.

This rearrangement joins TRBV7-8 to TRBJ1-4; 8 nucleotides align to TRBD1. The J segment lost 7 bases and the V segment lost 1 base, leaving 8 bases of the junction unmatched. CDR1 SGHVS and CDR2 FQNEAQ come from the germline V gene. The CDR3 runs to 16 residues. The CDR3 sequence: CASSLVLQGASEKLFF. In nucleotides, the CDR3 is TGTGCCAGCAGCTTAGTTCTCCAGGGGGCCTCTGAAAAACTGTTTTTT.

The chain is built from TRBV3-1 (or the pseudogene TRBV3-2) and TRBJ1-3, with a possible D match to TRBD1 (6 bases). The V end lost 7 bases, the J end lost 0 bases, and 10 bases lay between the germline ends. CDR3 length equals 14 residues. Per germline, CDR1 LGHDT and CDR2 YNNKEL (reference sequence). The CDR3 here is CASTGTLSGNTIYF. The CDR3 nucleotides read TGTGCCAGCACCGGGACACTCTCTGGAAACACCATATATTTT.

V usage is TRBV21-1 and J usage is TRBJ1-1. TRBV21-1 is reported as a pseudogene. The CDR3 is 15 residues long. DNA of the CDR3: TGTGCCAGCAGCAAAAGGGCCAGCGGGAACACTGAAGCTTTCTTT. Its protein product is CASSKRASGNTEAFF.

This clone was found a few times. The chain uses TRBV3-1 (or the pseudogene TRBV3-2) and TRBJ2-2; D unclear. Germline V gene data show CDR1 as LGHDT and CDR2 as YNNKEL (reference sequence). This CDR3 is built from 16 residues. Trimming shortened V by 2 bases and J by 0 bases, and 10 bases separated the two germline ends. CDR3 protein: CASSQQPVSNTGELFF. The CDR3 nucleotides read TGTGCCAGCAGCCAACAACCGGTATCGAACACCGGGGAGCTGTTTTTT.

This clone was found a few times. The chain has TRBV5-8 and TRBJ1-1; the D gene is possibly TRBD1 (5 bases). The germline V gene has CDR1 SGHTS and CDR2 YDEGEE. Between the trimmed V and J ends, which lost 4 bases and 8 bases, there was a span of 24 bases. The length of the CDR3 is 16 residues. The CDR3: CASSLLVYYGTFEAFF. The CDR3 DNA reads as TGTGCCAGCAGCCTCCTGGTTTACTACGGGACTTTCGAAGCTTTCTTT.

This clone has a single count. This chain joins TRBV7-4 and TRBJ1-5; no clear D. Trimming took 2 bases from V and 5 from J, leaving 4 bases between them. Germline V gene data show CDR1 as SGHVT and CDR2 as SQSDAQ. CDR3 length equals 12 residues. The CDR3 protein is CASSLQDQPQHF. Written as DNA, the CDR3 is TGTGCCAGCAGCTTACAGGATCAGCCCCAGCATTTT.

The chain has TRBV5-6 and TRBJ1-1; D call uncertain. The CDR3 is 14 amino acids. Germline CDR1 SGHDT, CDR2 YYEEEE. V lost 6 bases and J 0 bases, leaving 12 bases between the germline ends. The CDR3 DNA reads as TGTGCCAGCACCACTTTGCAGGTGAACACTGAAGCTTTCTTT. This codes for CASTTLQVNTEAFF. The full variable domain, rest sourced from reference TRBV5-6 and TRBJ1-1, is DAGVTQSPTHLIKTRGQQVTLRCSPKSGHDTVSWYQQALGQGPQFIFQYYEEEERQRGNFPDRFSGHQFPNYSSELNVNALLLGDSALYLCASTTLQVNTEAFFGQGTRLTVV.

The rearrangement joins TRBV6-1 to TRBJ2-5, with D possibly being TRBD1 (5 bases). The V gene's germline CDR1 is MNHNS and CDR2 SASEGT. Trimming stripped 0 bases from V and 5 bases from J, with 16 bases between. The CDR3 consists of 16 residues. The CDR3 DNA sequence: TGTGCCAGCAGTGAAGCATCCAGGGTATTGGGGGAGACCCAGTACTTC. Encoded protein: CASSEASRVLGETQYF.

The chain has TRBV6-6 and TRBJ1-5; no clear D gene. The germline CDR1 and CDR2 sequences are MNHNY and SVGAGI (reference sequence). This CDR3 has 14 amino acids. V dropped 3 bases and J dropped 4 bases, with 10 bases sitting between them. This CDR3 is CASSYLISNQPQHF. In DNA, the CDR3 is TGTGCCAGCAGTTATCTCATTAGTAATCAGCCCCAGCATTTT.